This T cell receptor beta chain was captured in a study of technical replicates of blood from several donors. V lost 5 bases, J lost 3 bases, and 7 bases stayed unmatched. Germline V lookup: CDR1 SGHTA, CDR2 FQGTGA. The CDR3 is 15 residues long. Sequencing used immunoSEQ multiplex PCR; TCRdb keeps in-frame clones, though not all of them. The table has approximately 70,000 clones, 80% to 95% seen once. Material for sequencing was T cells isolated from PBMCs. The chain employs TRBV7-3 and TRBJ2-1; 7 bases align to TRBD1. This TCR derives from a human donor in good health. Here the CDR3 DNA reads TGTGCCAGCAGCGACGACAGGGTGGTCTACAATGAGCAGTTCTTC. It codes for CASSDDRVVYNEQFF.